This T cell receptor (beta chain) was recorded in a study of T cell responses to AZD1222 COVID-19 vaccine. Study outcomes and limitations: Donor demographics were predominantly white British with a female majority; clonal diversity may be underestimated. Spike-specific TCR depth and breadth grew after two AZD1222 doses. Spike was spanned by vaccine-associated CD4 TCRs, with dominance at 160-218 and 743-854.

As regards this clone: As yet, its antigen is unknown.

Germline CDR1 is SGHNT and CDR2 is YYREEE (reference sequence). Germline trimming cut 4 bases from V and 4 bases from J; bases unmatched to any gene: 7. The length of the CDR3 is 15 residues. TCRdb keeps only in-frame clones here, not all; method: immunoSEQ multiplex PCR. The sample shows some 130,000 clones, approximately 85% of them seen only once. This chain uses TRBV5-4 with TRBJ2-1; 8 bases agree with TRBD1. The specimen was peripheral blood, collected on day 0 of AZD1222 vaccination. The TCR originated in an adult in good health. CDR3 in DNA: TGTGCCAGCAGCACTCCCGGGACAGGTTACAATGAGCAGTTCTTC. Translating it yields CASSTPGTGYNEQFF.